The TCR beta chain under discussion was sequenced for a study of shared clonotypes between healthy human individuals. The unsorted PBMC replicate PCRs were performed with roughly 300 ng DNA, approximately 27,000 T cell genomes. The data were produced by immunoSEQ multiplex PCR, yet TCRdb's version contains in-frame clones alone and is incomplete. The sample contains about 490,000 clones, 81% of which appear only once. General study points: Read depth was anticipated to influence clonotype sharing among donors.

In regard to this clone: No antigen is known for it.

Per the germline V gene, CDR1 is SNHLY and CDR2 is FYNNEI. The CDR3 contains 14 residues. V shed 5 bases and J 2 bases; nucleotides not matched to a gene: 5. The V and J genes are TRBV2 and TRBJ2-7; TRBD1 matches at 8 bases. Sequencing input: PBMCs. The sequence derives from a woman in her 40s in good health. Some clones in this sample may be carry-over from other donors' samples. CDR3 sequence (DNA): TGTGCCAGCAGTTCCGGGACAGGTACCTACGAGCAGTACTTC. Encoded protein: CASSSGTGTYEQYF.